The TCR beta chain under discussion was sequenced for a study of T cell responses to AZD1222 COVID-19 vaccine. Overall study: Pooling was applied to second doses at about 4 or about 12 weeks.

Study observations and caveats: Nearly half of spike-specific TCRs reportedly target variant regions that are unmutated in the B.1.351 and B.1.1.7 variants. Rises in breadth and depth of Spike-specific TCRs came after two AZD1222 doses. No repertoire was sampled before or during the peak T cell response, only after it.

Profiled with immunoSEQ multiplex PCR; TCRdb holds only in-frame clones, not every one. The sample has 90,000 to 120,000 clones, roughly 90% seen once. V was cut by 2 bases and J by 2 bases, with 3 bases left in between. This CDR3 comprises 12 residues. Germline loops: CDR1 SGHRS, CDR2 YFSETQ. Concerning this clone itself: Antigen specificity is unknown.

The specimen was peripheral blood, collected on day 0 of AZD1222 vaccination. J is TRBJ2-3 and V is TRBV5-1; D not certain. This clonotype was obtained from an adult in good health. As DNA, the CDR3 is TGCGCCAGCAGCTTATTCACAGATACGCAGTATTTT. As protein: CASSLFTDTQYF.